This T cell receptor beta chain emerged from a study of shared clonotypes between healthy human individuals. Per sorted-subset replicate PCR, input was approximately 0.2 ug DNA, representing around 28,000 T cell genomes. Only in-frame clones appear in the TCRdb table, and some are missing; sequencing was by immunoSEQ multiplex PCR. Of fewer than 1.8 million clones in the sample, about 98.5% were seen once. This CDR3 contains 16 residues. Trimming at V came to 3 bases and at J to 2 bases, leaving 7 bases not matched to a gene. CDR1 is SGHDT and CDR2 is YYEEEE in the germline V gene. The specimen was naive CD4+ T cells sorted from blood. Stated subset: CD45RA+ positively selected. The V call is TRBV5-6, the J call TRBJ2-4, with 8 bases identical to TRBD1. The TCR sequence derives from a man aged 25 to 40 in good health. CDR3: CASSSDRGAPKNIQYF. The CDR3 DNA follows: TGTGCCAGCAGCTCCGACAGGGGAGCGCCCAAAAACATTCAGTACTTC.